The entry that follows covers one TCR beta chain sequence. Germline V CDR1 and CDR2: LNHDA, SQIVND (reference sequence). This CDR3 comprises 15 residues. V was pared by 6 bases and J by 1 base, with 3 bases of the junction left unmatched. This sample was taken from a study of blood T cell repertoires in COVID-19. Study context: Spain, Italy and the United States supplied samples that represented acute and convalescent COVID-19. T cells, B-cell-depleted T cells, or PBMCs provided the cDNA or gDNA that served as material.

Repertoires were generated with immunoSEQ multiplex PCR, while TCRdb's copy carries only in-frame clones and drops some. Among about 150,000 clones listed, more than 85% were seen once. Sequencing input: peripheral blood. The chain is built from TRBV19 and TRBJ1-6; 7 bases line up with TRBD1. The TCR sequence derives from an older woman with acute or convalescent COVID-19. As DNA, the CDR3 is TGTGCCAGTAGCAACAGGGGTTCCTATAATTCACCCCTCCACTTT. Translating it yields CASSNRGSYNSPLHF. The whole variable domain, filled in from reference TRBV19 and TRBJ1-6, reads DGGITQSPKYLFRKEGQNVTLSCEQNLNHDAMYWYRQDPGQGLRLIYYSQIVNDFQKGDIAEGYSVSREKKESFPLTVTSAQKNPTAFYLCASSNRGSYNSPLHFGNGTRLTVT.